This T cell receptor (beta chain) was sequenced during a study of tumor-infiltrating lymphocytes in primary liver carcinoma. Note on this clonotype: No antigen is known for it.

This CDR3 region has 14 residues. Trimming pared 5 bases from V and 2 bases from J, leaving 13 bases between. Looked up from germline, CDR1 is MNHNY and CDR2 is SVGAGI (reference sequence). Findings and limits, study-wide: It was tumor-adjacent and tumor-blood pairs that overlapped less than tumor region pairs did. Tumor specimens were characterized by a significantly higher top-250-clone fraction than blood (p = 0.039).

With a constant-region primer, TCR beta cDNA was made from approximately 520 ng of total RNA. Three nested multiplex PCR rounds of slightly modified ARM-PCR generated TCR beta libraries. A C-beta reverse primer and TRBV1-TRBV30 forward primers served in each of the first two PCR rounds, at about 10 cycles apiece. TCRdb reprocessed the multiplex PCR reads via MiXCR and lists one record per CDR3 protein. The table includes approximately 100,000 distinct CDR3 sequences, about 67% detected once. Unsorted bulk tissue of about 18-34 mg yielded co-extracted RNA and DNA. Those patients suffered from chronic HBV infection and were treatment-naive.

V is TRBV6-6 and J is TRBJ2-7; no clear D. What was sequenced was liver tumor tissue from sampling region 2. Subset denoted: tumor region T2, inferior pole. This clonotype originated in a woman aged 60-70 years with primary liver carcinoma and hepatitis B virus infection. This CDR3 is CASSLRHGTYEQYF. Written as DNA, the CDR3 is TGTGCCAGCAGTCTGCGGCATGGAACCTACGAGCAGTACTTC.